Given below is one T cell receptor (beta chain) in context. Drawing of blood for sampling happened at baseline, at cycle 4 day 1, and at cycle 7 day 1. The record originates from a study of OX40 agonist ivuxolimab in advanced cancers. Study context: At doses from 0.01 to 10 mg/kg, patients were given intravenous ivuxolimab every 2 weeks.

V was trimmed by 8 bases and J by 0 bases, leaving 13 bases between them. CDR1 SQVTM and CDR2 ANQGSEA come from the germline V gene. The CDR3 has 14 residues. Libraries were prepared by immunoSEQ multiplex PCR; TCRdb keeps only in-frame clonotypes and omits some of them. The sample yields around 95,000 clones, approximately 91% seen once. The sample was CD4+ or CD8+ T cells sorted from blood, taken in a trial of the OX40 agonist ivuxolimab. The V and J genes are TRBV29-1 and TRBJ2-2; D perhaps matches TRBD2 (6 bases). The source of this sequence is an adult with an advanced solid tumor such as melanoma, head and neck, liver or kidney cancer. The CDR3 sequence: CSILLAPNTGELFF. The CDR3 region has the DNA TGCAGCATCCTACTAGCCCCGAACACCGGGGAGCTGTTTTTT.